The next 23 T cell receptor beta chains were all read from a single sample in a study of blood T cell repertoires in COVID-19. Produced via immunoSEQ multiplex PCR; TCRdb's table is partial and in-frame only. The sample lists approximately 150,000 clones, around 87% occurring once. Input material: PBMCs or T cells enriched from blood (not recorded which). Receptors originate from a man in his 60s who had recovered from COVID-19.

The sample holds a few counts of this clone. The chain carries TRBV19 and TRBJ1-2; D possibly corresponds to TRBD1 (5 bases). V gave up 5 bases and J gave up 3 bases, with 13 bases separating them. CDR3 length equals 14 residues. Germline CDR1 is LNHDA and CDR2 is SQIVND (reference sequence). DNA for the CDR3: TGTGCCAGTAGTCTCTGGGGGGACTACTATGGCTACACCTTC. Residues: CASSLWGDYYGYTF.

This clone was recorded a few times. The chain is built from TRBV24-1 and TRBJ1-1; perhaps TRBD1 as D (5 bases). CDR1 and CDR2 from the germline V gene are KGHDR and SFDVKD. This CDR3 has 14 amino acids. V lost 4 bases and J 0 bases, leaving 8 bases between the germline ends. CDR3 in DNA: TGTGCCACCAGTGAAGGGGCCATGAACACTGAAGCTTTCTTT. Amino acids: CATSEGAMNTEAFF.

The chain employs TRBV28 and TRBJ2-1; 7 bases align to TRBD1. This CDR3 is built from 16 residues. V gave up 6 bases and J gave up 9 bases; unmatched junction bases: 17. Germline values: CDR1 MDHEN, CDR2 SYDVKM. In nucleotides, the CDR3 is TGTGCCAGCAGCAGCCCTGCCCGGACAGGCATCATTGAGCAGTTCTTC. It encodes CASSSPARTGIIEQFF.

The gene calls are TRBV6-5 and TRBJ2-5, with D possibly TRBD2 on 6 matching bases. From germline, CDR1 is MNHEY and CDR2 SVGAGI. There are 15 residues in the CDR3. The V end lost 0 bases, the J end lost 0 bases, and 8 bases lay between the germline ends. For the CDR3, the DNA is TGTGCCAGCAGTTACTCCGGGGGAAACCAAGAGACCCAGTACTTC. Protein sequence: CASSYSGGNQETQYF.

This sequence joins TRBV23-1 and TRBJ2-2; perhaps TRBD1 as D (6 bases). TRBV23-1 is designated an ORF whose function remains uncertain. V was cut by 3 bases and J by 0 bases, with 11 bases left in between. The CDR3 is 16 residues long. For the CDR3, the DNA is TGCGCCAGCAGTCACCACAGGGTTTCGAACACCGGGGAGCTGTTTTTT. It codes for CASSHHRVSNTGELFF.

The chain uses TRBV6-5 and TRBJ1-2; no clear D. The CDR3 is made up of 13 amino acids. V was clipped by 5 bases and J by 8 bases, with 15 bases between them. Germline V lookup: CDR1 MNHEY, CDR2 SVGAGI. The CDR3 loop reads CASSPLPAGGYTF. CDR3 DNA: TGTGCCAGCAGTCCCCTTCCGGCGGGCGGCTACACCTTC.

V is TRBV27 and J is TRBJ1-1; 12 bases align to TRBD1. The trim removed 4 bases at V and 5 bases at J, leaving 5 bases unmatched. CDR1 and CDR2 (germline): MNHEY, SMNVEV (reference sequence). This CDR3 has 15 residues. The CDR3 region is CASSWDRGRETEAFF. CDR3 DNA: TGTGCCAGCAGTTGGGACAGGGGGCGCGAAACTGAAGCTTTCTTT.

The genes are TRBV2 and TRBJ1-2, with 8 positions matching TRBD1. Germline V gives CDR1 SNHLY, CDR2 FYNNEI. The V segment lost 4 bases and the J segment 5 bases; nucleotides outside the gene matches: 9. There are 15 residues in the CDR3. CDR3: CASSALTGGPYGYTF. The CDR3 coding sequence is TGTGCCAGCAGTGCCTTAACAGGGGGGCCTTATGGCTACACCTTC.

V is TRBV25-1 and J is TRBJ2-5; 7 bases match TRBD2. The J segment lost 5 bases and the V segment lost 4 bases, leaving 10 bases of the junction unmatched. The CDR3 sequence is 15 residues long. CDR1 is MGHDK and CDR2 is SYGVNS in the germline V gene. The CDR3: CASSGPFGEGETQYF. CDR3 DNA: TGTGCCAGCAGTGGTCCCTTCGGGGAGGGGGAGACCCAGTACTTC. The entire variable domain, with the rest obtained from reference TRBV25-1 and TRBJ2-5, is as follows: EADIYQTPRYLVIGTGKKITLECSQTMGHDKMYWYQQDPGMELHLIHYSYGVNSTEKGDLSSESTVSRIRTEHFPLTLESARPSHTSQYLCASSGPFGEGETQYFGPGTRLLVL.

V is TRBV2 and J is TRBJ1-2, with TRBD1 as a possible D gene (5 bases). V lost 8 bases, J lost 4 bases, and 17 bases lay in between. Germline lookup yields CDR1 SNHLY and CDR2 FYNNEI. The CDR3 is made up of 14 amino acids. The DNA for the CDR3 is TGTGCCAGCTTCAGAGGGACTCCTAGCTATGGCTACACCTTC. It encodes CASFRGTPSYGYTF.

The chain recombines TRBV24-1 with TRBJ1-2; D is possibly TRBD1 (6 bases). The V gene's germline CDR1 is KGHDR and CDR2 SFDVKD. This CDR3 is 12 amino acids long. V lost 4 bases and J lost 7, with 9 bases in between. The CDR3 reads CATSEQGFGYTF. The CDR3 region has the DNA TGTGCCACCAGTGAGCAGGGGTTTGGCTACACCTTC.

The chain is built from TRBV7-3 and TRBJ2-5, with TRBD2 matching 7 bases. J was trimmed by 4 bases and V by 1 base; bases with no gene match: 6. The CDR3 consists of 15 residues. The germline gives CDR1 SGHTA, CDR2 FQGTGA. Written as DNA, the CDR3 is TGTGCCAGCAGCTTAAGCGGGAGTGGCCGAGAGACCCAGTACTTC. This encodes CASSLSGSGRETQYF.

V gene TRBV10-3 combines with J gene TRBJ2-2, with 8 bases identical to TRBD2. The CDR3 has 18 amino acids. Germline CDR1 and CDR2: ENHRY and SYGVKD. Trimming at V came to 3 bases and at J to 2 bases, leaving 11 bases not matched to a gene. For the CDR3, the DNA is TGTGCCATCAGTGACCGGGCGGGGGGCCCCATTAACACCGGGGAGCTGTTTTTT. This gives the protein CAISDRAGGPINTGELFF.

The V call is TRBV4-1, the J call TRBJ2-7; 9 nucleotides align to TRBD1. This CDR3 is built from 15 residues. Germline V lookup: CDR1 MGHRA, CDR2 YSYEKL. Losses at the gene ends were 4 bases for V and 1 base for J; bases not matched to a gene: 5. The CDR3 reads CASSRPGQGSYEQYF. The DNA for the CDR3 is TGCGCCAGCAGCCGGCCGGGACAGGGATCCTACGAGCAGTACTTC.

This chain uses TRBV30 with TRBJ2-1; D ambiguous. The CDR3 spans 11 residues. Looked up from germline, CDR1 is GTSNPN and CDR2 is SVGIG (reference sequence). The V and J ends lost 5 bases and 8 bases respectively, with 10 bases between them. CDR3 sequence (DNA): TGTGCCTGGGGTAGATTCGATGAGCAGTTCTTC. As protein: CAWGRFDEQFF.

The chain uses TRBV4-1 and TRBJ1-1; D perhaps matches TRBD1 (6 bases). V was cut by 1 base and J by 13 bases, with 13 bases left in between. Germline values: CDR1 MGHRA, CDR2 YSYEKL. CDR3 length equals 12 residues. DNA of the CDR3: TGCGCCAGCAGCCAAGTACAGGGAGTTTTTTTCTTT. Protein sequence: CASSQVQGVFFF.

The V gene is TRBV10-1, the J gene TRBJ2-5; TRBD1 matches 8 bases. Trimming at V came to 6 bases and at J to 3 bases, leaving 3 bases not matched to a gene. Germline-derived CDR1 and CDR2 are WNHNN and SYGVQD (reference sequence). The CDR3 is 13 amino acids. This CDR3 reads CASSQGAEETQYF. The CDR3 DNA is TGCGCCAGCAGCCAGGGGGCTGAAGAGACCCAGTACTTC.

The sample holds a few counts of this clone. V and J are TRBV5-4 and TRBJ1-3; D may be TRBD1 (6 bases). V lost 4 bases and J 1 base, leaving 12 bases between the germline ends. From germline, CDR1 is SGHNT and CDR2 YYREEE (reference sequence). The CDR3 sequence is 15 residues long. The CDR3 bases are TGTGCCAGCAGCCTGACCAGGGGATCTGGAAACACCATATATTTT. Its protein product is CASSLTRGSGNTIYF.

The rearrangement joins TRBV4-1 to TRBJ1-1; 9 bases align to TRBD1. V lost 3 bases, J lost 3 bases, and 8 bases stayed unmatched. Germline CDR1 reads MGHRA; CDR2 reads YSYEKL. This CDR3 contains 16 residues. CDR3 amino acids: CASSQIGTGRDTEAFF. The CDR3 DNA sequence: TGCGCCAGCAGCCAGATAGGGACAGGGAGGGACACTGAAGCTTTCTTT.

J is TRBJ2-5 and V is TRBV5-4; tentatively, D is TRBD1 (6 bases). The CDR3 has 15 amino acids. Germline V gene data show CDR1 as SGHNT and CDR2 as YYREEE (reference sequence). With 2 bases removed from V and 1 base from J, the gap between germline ends came to 12 bases. CDR3 region: CASSFATGVQETQYF. The CDR3 nucleotides read TGTGCCAGCAGCTTTGCGACAGGCGTCCAAGAGACCCAGTACTTC.

This CDR3 reads CASRISTGQGAGYTF. The CDR3 DNA reads TGTGCCAGCAGGATCAGTACCGGGCAGGGGGCTGGCTACACCTTC. The V and J genes are TRBV6-5 and TRBJ1-2; 8 nucleotides match TRBD1. The V segment lost 6 bases and the J segment 7 bases; nucleotides outside the gene matches: 13. Germline V gene sequence: CDR1 MNHEY, CDR2 SVGAGI. The CDR3 is made up of 15 amino acids.

The V and J genes are TRBV5-1 and TRBJ2-3, with 8 bases identical to TRBD2. The germline V gene encodes CDR1 SGHRS and CDR2 YFSETQ. Losses at the gene ends were 2 bases for V and 6 bases for J; bases not matched to a gene: 5. This CDR3 has 14 amino acids. CDR3 nucleotide sequence: TGCGCCAGCAGCTTCGGGACTAGTTTGGATACGCAGTATTTT. Its translation is CASSFGTSLDTQYF.

The chain links TRBV5-4 to TRBJ2-7; D unresolved. V was shortened by 1 base and J by 5 bases, with 4 bases between the two germline ends. The CDR3 spans 11 residues. Germline loops: CDR1 SGHNT, CDR2 YYREEE (reference sequence). In nucleotides, the CDR3 is TGTGCCAGCAGCTTGTCGGACGAGCAGTACTTC. The encoded protein is CASSLSDEQYF.